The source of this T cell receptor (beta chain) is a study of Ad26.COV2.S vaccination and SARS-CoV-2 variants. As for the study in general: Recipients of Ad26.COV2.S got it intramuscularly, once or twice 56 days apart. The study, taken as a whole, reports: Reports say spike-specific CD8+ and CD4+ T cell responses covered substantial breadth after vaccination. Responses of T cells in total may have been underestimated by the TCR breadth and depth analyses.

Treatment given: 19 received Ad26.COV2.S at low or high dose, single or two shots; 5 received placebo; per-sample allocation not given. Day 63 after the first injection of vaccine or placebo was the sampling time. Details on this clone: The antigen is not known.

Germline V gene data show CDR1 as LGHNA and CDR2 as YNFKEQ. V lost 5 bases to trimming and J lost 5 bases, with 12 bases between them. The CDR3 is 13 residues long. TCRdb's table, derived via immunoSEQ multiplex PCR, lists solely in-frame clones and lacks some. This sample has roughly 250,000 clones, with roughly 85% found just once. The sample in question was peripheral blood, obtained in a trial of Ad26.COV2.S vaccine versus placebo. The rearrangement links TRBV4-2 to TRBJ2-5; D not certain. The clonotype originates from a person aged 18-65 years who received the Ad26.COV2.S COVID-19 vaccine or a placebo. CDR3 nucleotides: TGTGCCAGCAGCACTAACCAGCAGGAGACCCAGTACTTC. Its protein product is CASSTNQQETQYF.